These T cell receptor beta chains were read from a single sample in a study of blood T cell repertoires in COVID-19. Sequencing used immunoSEQ multiplex PCR; TCRdb keeps in-frame clones, though not all of them. The top ten hold over 0.8% of the sample, which has 350,000 or so clones, more than 75% seen once. Material for sequencing was PBMCs or T cells enriched from blood (not recorded which). All receptors come from a woman aged 25 to 39 who had recovered from COVID-19. Each CDR3 is given with its conserved first and last residue. A D gene is named only where the DNA matches it firmly. Clone size, where shown, is once, few, many, or a class for clones that have expanded.

DNA	CDR3	J	size	D	V
TGTGCCAGCAGGGGGCCCAGCTCCTACGAGCAGTACTTC	CASRGPSSYEQYF	TRBJ2-7	-	-	TRBV2
TGTGCCAGCAGTCAAACCCTTGGGGCCCTGAACACTGAAGCTTTCTTT	CASSQTLGALNTEAFF	TRBJ1-1	-	-	TRBV7-2
TGTGCCAGCAGCTTAGAATCCCACAGCTCTGGAAACACCATATATTTT	CASSLESHSSGNTIYF	TRBJ1-3	-	-	TRBV7-6
TGTGCCAGCAGTGCGCTTCTGGGGGCGCATCAGCCCCAGCATTTT	CASSALLGAHQPQHF	TRBJ1-5	-	-	TRBV2
TGTGCCAGCAGCTTAGCGGGGGGGATGGCCTACGAGCAGTACTTC	CASSLAGGMAYEQYF	TRBJ2-7	-	TRBD2	TRBV7-8
TGTGCCAGCAGTTTTAGGGGGCAGGAGACCCAGTACTTC	CASSFRGQETQYF	TRBJ2-5	-	TRBD1	TRBV12-3/TRBV12-4
TGCGCCAGCAGAGTATACACAGGGGATCACGAAGCTTTCTTT	CASRVYTGDHEAFF	TRBJ1-1	-	TRBD1	TRBV4-3
TGTGCCAGCAGTTCTTTAGACACCATATATTTT	CASSSLDTIYF	TRBJ1-3	-	-	TRBV12-3/TRBV12-4
TGCGCCAGCCGTCACAGGGAATCGGCCTACAATGAGCAGTTCTTC	CASRHRESAYNEQFF	TRBJ2-1	few	-	TRBV5-1
TGTGCCAGTAGGGGGGACAGTACTTACGAGCAGTACTTC	CASRGDSTYEQYF	TRBJ2-7	-	-	TRBV21-1
TGCGCCAGCAGCTTGGAGTCGGGACAGGGATGGAATACGCAGTATTTT	CASSLESGQGWNTQYF	TRBJ2-3	-	TRBD1	TRBV5-1
TGTGCCACCAGCAGAGAGGCTAGCGGGGATGGGGAGCTGTTTTTT	CATSREASGDGELFF	TRBJ2-2	-	TRBD2	TRBV15
TGCGCCAGCAGCTTAAGCGGGGGGGTCTACAATGAGCAGTTCTTC	CASSLSGGVYNEQFF	TRBJ2-1	-	TRBD2	TRBV4-1
TGTGCCAGCAGCCTCCGGACCGGGACAGGCCAACGGGGCACTGAAGCTTTCTTT	CASSLRTGTGQRGTEAFF	TRBJ1-1	-	TRBD1	TRBV3-1/TRBV3-2
TGTGCCACCAGCAGATCCTTGGGACAGGGGACACTAGCCAAAAACATTCAGTACTTC	CATSRSLGQGTLAKNIQYF	TRBJ2-4	-	TRBD1	TRBV15
TGTGCCTTACACAGAATTAACTATGGCTACACCTTC	CALHRINYGYTF	TRBJ1-2	-	-	TRBV28
TGTGCCAGTAGATCCTCAGGGGTGTATCAGCCCCAGCATTTT	CASRSSGVYQPQHF	TRBJ1-5	-	-	TRBV19
TGTGCCAGCAGTGAAGGCGGGTACGAGCAGTACTTC	CASSEGGYEQYF	TRBJ2-7	-	-	TRBV2